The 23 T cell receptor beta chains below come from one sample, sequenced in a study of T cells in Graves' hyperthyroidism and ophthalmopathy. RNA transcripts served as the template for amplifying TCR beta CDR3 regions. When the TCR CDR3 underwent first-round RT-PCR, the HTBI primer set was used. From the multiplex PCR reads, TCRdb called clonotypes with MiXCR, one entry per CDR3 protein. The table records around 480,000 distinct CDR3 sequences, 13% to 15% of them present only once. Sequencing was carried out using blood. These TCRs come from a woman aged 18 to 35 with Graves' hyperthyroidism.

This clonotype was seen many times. The CDR3 DNA follows: TGTGCCAGCAGCCCCTCCCAGGGTACAGCCGGGACTAGCGGGAGTTGGTTTGAGCAGTTCTTC. It codes for CASSPSQGTAGTSGSWFEQFF. The chain links TRBV25-1 to TRBJ2-1, with 14 bases aligning to TRBD2. This CDR3 comprises 21 residues. In germline, CDR1 is MGHDK, CDR2 SYGVNS. The V gene end was trimmed by 6 bases and the J gene end by 9 bases; junction bases not matched to a gene: 25.

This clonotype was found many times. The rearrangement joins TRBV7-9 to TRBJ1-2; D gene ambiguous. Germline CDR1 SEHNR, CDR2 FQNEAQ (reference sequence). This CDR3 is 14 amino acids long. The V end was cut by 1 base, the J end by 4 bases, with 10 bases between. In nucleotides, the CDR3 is TGTGCCAGCAGCTTAGATAGCCCCGGCTATGGCTACACCTTC. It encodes CASSLDSPGYGYTF.

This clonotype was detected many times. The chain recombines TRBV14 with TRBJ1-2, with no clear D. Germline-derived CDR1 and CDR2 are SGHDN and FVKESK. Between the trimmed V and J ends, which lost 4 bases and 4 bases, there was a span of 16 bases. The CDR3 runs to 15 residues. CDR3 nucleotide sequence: TGTGCCAGCAGCCCGGAGGACCGAGCTTTCTATGGCTACACCTTC. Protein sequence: CASSPEDRAFYGYTF.

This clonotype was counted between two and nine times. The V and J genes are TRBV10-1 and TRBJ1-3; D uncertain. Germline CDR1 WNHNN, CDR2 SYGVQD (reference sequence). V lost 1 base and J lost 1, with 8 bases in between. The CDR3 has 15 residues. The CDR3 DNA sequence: TGCGCCAGCAGTGAGTACTCCGATTCTGGAAACACCATATATTTT. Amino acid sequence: CASSEYSDSGNTIYF.

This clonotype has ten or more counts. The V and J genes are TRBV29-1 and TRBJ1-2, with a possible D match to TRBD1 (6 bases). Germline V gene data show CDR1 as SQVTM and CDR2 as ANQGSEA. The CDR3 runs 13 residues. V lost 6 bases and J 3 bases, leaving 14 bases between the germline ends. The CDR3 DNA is TGCAGCGTACAGGGAGGGGTAGACTATGGCTACACCTTC. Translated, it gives CSVQGGVDYGYTF. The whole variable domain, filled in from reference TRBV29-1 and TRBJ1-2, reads SAVISQKPSRDICQRGTSLTIQCQVDSQVTMMFWYRQQPGQSLTLIATANQGSEATYESGFVIDKFPISRPNLTFSTLTVSNMSPEDSSIYLCSVQGGVDYGYTFGSGTRLTVV.

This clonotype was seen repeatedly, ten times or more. The DNA for the CDR3 is TGTGCCAGCAGTTTATCGGGGCAGGGGGCCTACGAGCAGTACTTC. Amino acid sequence: CASSLSGQGAYEQYF. The V and J genes are TRBV27 and TRBJ2-7; 7 bases are shared with TRBD1. Germline trimming cut 0 bases from V and 2 bases from J; bases unmatched to any gene: 4. The CDR3 runs 15 residues. Germline V gene data show CDR1 as MNHEY and CDR2 as SMNVEV (reference sequence).

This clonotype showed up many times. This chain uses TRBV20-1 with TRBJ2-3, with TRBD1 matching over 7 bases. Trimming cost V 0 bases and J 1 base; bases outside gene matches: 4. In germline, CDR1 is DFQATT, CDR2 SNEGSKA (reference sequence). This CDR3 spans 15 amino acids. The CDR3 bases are TGCAGTGCTAGAGAATCCCAGGGGGGCACAGATACGCAGTATTTT. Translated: CSARESQGGTDTQYF.

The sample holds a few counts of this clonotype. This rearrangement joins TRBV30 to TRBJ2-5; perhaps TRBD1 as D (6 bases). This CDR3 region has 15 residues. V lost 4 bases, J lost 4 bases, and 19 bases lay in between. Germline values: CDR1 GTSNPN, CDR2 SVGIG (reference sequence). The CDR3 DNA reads TGTGCCTGGAATCCTAATAACAGGGCGGTAGAGACCCAGTACTTC. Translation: CAWNPNNRAVETQYF.

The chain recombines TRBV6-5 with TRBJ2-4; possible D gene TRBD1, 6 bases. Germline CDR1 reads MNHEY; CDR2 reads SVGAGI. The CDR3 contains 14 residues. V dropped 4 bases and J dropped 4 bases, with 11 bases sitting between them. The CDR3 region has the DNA TGTGCCAGCAGTTGGACAGCTAATAAAAACATTCAGTACTTC. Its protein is CASSWTANKNIQYF.

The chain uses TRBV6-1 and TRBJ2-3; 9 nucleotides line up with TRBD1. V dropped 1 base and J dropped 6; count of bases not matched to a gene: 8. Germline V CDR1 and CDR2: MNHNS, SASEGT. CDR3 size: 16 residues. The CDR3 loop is CASSEVQGAVLDTQYF. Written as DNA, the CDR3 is TGTGCCAGCAGTGAAGTACAGGGGGCGGTTTTGGATACGCAGTATTTT.

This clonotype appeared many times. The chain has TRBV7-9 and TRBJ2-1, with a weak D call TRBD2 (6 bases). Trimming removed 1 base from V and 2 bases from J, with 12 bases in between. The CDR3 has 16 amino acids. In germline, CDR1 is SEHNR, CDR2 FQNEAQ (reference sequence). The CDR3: CASSLETRSTYNEQFF. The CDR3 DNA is TGTGCCAGCAGCTTAGAGACTAGATCCACCTACAATGAGCAGTTCTTC.

The CDR3 coding sequence is TGTGCCAGCAGTGAAGCCCCGGGCAGGACAGTTGAAAACATTCAGTACTTC. Residues: CASSEAPGRTVENIQYF. This sequence joins TRBV6-1 and TRBJ2-4, with D maybe TRBD1 (6 bases). The germline V gene has CDR1 MNHNS and CDR2 SASEGT. The CDR3 has 17 residues. V was pared by 0 bases and J by 5 bases, with 17 bases between.

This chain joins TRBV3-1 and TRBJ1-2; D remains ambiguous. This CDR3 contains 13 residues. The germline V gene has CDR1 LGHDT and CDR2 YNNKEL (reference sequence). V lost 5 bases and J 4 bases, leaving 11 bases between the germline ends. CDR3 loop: CASSAPRLYGYTF. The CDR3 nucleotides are TGTGCCAGCAGCGCACCCCGTCTCTATGGCTACACCTTC.

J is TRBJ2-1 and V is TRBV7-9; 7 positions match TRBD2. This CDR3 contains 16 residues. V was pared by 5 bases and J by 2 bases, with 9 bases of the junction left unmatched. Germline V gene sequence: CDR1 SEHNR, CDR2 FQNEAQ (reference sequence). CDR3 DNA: TGTGCCAGCAGCCCCGCGGGAGTGAGGACCTACAATGAGCAGTTCTTC. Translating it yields CASSPAGVRTYNEQFF.

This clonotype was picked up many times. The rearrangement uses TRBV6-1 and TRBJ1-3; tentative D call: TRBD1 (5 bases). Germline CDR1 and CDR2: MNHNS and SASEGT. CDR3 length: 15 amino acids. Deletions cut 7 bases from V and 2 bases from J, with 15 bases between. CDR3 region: CASTKGTSPGNTIYF. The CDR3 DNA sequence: TGTGCCAGCACCAAAGGGACGTCACCTGGAAACACCATATATTTT.

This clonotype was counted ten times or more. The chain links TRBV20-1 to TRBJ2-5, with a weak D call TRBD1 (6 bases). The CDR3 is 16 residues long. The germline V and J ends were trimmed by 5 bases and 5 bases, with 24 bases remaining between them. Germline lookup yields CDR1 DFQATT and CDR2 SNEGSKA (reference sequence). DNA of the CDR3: TGCAGTGCTTATCCCTCGAACAGGGCCCGTGGGGAGACCCAGTACTTC. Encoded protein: CSAYPSNRARGETQYF.

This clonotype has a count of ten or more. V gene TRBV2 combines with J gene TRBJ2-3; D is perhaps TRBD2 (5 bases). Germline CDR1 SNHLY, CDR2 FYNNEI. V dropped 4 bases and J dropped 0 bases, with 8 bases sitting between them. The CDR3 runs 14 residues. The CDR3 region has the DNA TGTGCCAGCAGTGGGGAGCCCAGCACAGATACGCAGTATTTT. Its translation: CASSGEPSTDTQYF.

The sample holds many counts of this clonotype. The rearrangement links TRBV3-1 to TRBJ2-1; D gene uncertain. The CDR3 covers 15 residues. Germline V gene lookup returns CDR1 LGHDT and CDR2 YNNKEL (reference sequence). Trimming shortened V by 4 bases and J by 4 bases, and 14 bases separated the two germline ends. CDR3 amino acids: CASSPLGSPYNEQFF. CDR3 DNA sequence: TGTGCCAGCAGCCCACTCGGGTCCCCGTACAATGAGCAGTTCTTC.

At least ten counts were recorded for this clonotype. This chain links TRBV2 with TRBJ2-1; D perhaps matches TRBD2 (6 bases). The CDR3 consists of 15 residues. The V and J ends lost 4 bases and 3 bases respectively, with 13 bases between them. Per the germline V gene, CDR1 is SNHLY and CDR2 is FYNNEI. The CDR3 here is CASSATSSYYNEQFF. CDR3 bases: TGTGCCAGCAGTGCCACTAGCAGCTACTACAATGAGCAGTTCTTC. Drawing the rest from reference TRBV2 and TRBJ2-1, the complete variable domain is EPEVTQTPSHQVTQMGQEVILRCVPISNHLYFYWYRQILGQKVEFLVSFYNNEISEKSEIFDDQFSVERPDGSNFTLKIRSTKLEDSAMYFCASSATSSYYNEQFFGPGTRLTVL.

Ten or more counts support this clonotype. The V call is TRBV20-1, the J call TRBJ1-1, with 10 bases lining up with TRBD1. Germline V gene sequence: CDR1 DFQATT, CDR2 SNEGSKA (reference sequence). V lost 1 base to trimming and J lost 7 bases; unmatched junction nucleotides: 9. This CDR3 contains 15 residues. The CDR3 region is CSARGSGTGANEAFF. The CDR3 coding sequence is TGCAGTGCTAGAGGTTCCGGGACAGGGGCGAATGAAGCTTTCTTT.

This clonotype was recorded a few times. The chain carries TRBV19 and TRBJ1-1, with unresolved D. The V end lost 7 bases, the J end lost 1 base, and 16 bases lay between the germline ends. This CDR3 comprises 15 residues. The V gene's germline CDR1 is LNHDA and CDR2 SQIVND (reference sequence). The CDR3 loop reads CASKPELYGNTEAFF. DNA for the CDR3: TGTGCCAGTAAGCCCGAGCTTTATGGGAACACTGAAGCTTTCTTT.

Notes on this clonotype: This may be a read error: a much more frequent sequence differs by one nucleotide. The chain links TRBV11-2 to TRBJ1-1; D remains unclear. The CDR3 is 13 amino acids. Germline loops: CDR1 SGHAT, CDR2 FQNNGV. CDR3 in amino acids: CASSPPGNTEASF. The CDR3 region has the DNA TGTGCCAGCAGCCCCCCGGGCAACACTGAAGCTTCCTTT.

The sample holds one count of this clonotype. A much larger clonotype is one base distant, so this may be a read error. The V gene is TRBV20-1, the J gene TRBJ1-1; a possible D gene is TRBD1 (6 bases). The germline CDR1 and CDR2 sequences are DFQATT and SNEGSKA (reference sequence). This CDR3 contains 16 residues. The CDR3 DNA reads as TGCAGTGCTAGAGACGCCGGGGGCGGAGGGTACACTGATGCTTTCTTT. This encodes CSARDAGGGGYTDAFF.